The rows below give T cell receptor beta chains drawn from one sample of a study of blood T cell repertoires in COVID-19. Libraries were prepared by immunoSEQ multiplex PCR; TCRdb keeps only in-frame clonotypes and omits some of them. The sample records about 210,000 clones, around 80% being singletons. Sequenced material: peripheral blood. All receptors derive from a man aged 50 to 59 with active or convalescent COVID-19. CDR3s include the opening cysteine and the closing phenylalanine or tryptophan. A D gene is named only where the DNA matches it firmly. Clone size is stated in some rows and not others, as once, few, many or a class when expanded.

clone_size	v_call	d_call	j_call	cdr3_nt	cdr3_aa
NA	TRBV5-1	TRBD1	TRBJ1-1	TGCGCCAGCAGCTTGCTGCTAGGGGGCTCGAACACTGAAGCTTTCTTT	CASSLLLGGSNTEAFF
few	TRBV28	NA	TRBJ2-7	TGTGCCGCCCGTAAGGCCGCTAGGCACGAGCAGTACTTC	CAARKAARHEQYF
NA	TRBV5-4	TRBD2	TRBJ2-3	TGTGCCAGCAGCTTGTTATCGGGAGGGCCTACAGATACGCAGTATTTT	CASSLLSGGPTDTQYF
NA	TRBV24-1	TRBD1	TRBJ2-2	TGTGCCACCAGTGAGGGCGGACAGGGAGGAAGAGGGGAGCTGTTTTTT	CATSEGGQGGRGELFF
NA	TRBV19	NA	TRBJ1-6	TGTGCCAGTAGTATATGGCACCTCTATAATTCACCCCTCCACTTT	CASSIWHLYNSPLHF
NA	TRBV28	TRBD2	TRBJ2-2	TGTGCCAGCAGCGATCTAGCGGGAGGGCTAAGTACCGGGGAGCTGTTTTTT	CASSDLAGGLSTGELFF
NA	TRBV6-5	NA	TRBJ2-1	TGTGCCAGCAGGATCCGGTTCCCTTCCTACAATGAGCAGTTCTTC	CASRIRFPSYNEQFF
NA	TRBV5-6	TRBD1	TRBJ2-7	TGTGCCAGCAGCCGGGGACAGAACTACGAGCAGTACTTC	CASSRGQNYEQYF
few	TRBV2	NA	TRBJ2-2	TGTGCCAGCCGAGGGGGGGCCAACACCGGGGAGCTGTTTTTT	CASRGGANTGELFF
NA	TRBV2	NA	TRBJ1-1	TGTGCCAGCAGTGAGGAGGGTTGGGCTGAAGCTTTCTTT	CASSEEGWAEAFF
NA	TRBV4-2	TRBD1	TRBJ2-1	TGTGCCAGCAGCCAAGATTCATTCCAGGGGGATGAGCAGTTCTTC	CASSQDSFQGDEQFF
NA	TRBV11-1	NA	TRBJ2-2	TGTGCCAGCAGCTTAGCAGGGGCCGGGGAGCTGTTTTTT	CASSLAGAGELFF
NA	TRBV24-1	TRBD2	TRBJ2-3	TGTGCCACCAGGCTAGCGGGCACAGATACGCAGTATTTT	CATRLAGTDTQYF
NA	TRBV7-6	NA	TRBJ1-4	TGTGCCAGCAGCTTAGTCCCCACTAGAACTAATGAAAAACTGTTTTTT	CASSLVPTRTNEKLFF
NA	TRBV5-1	NA	TRBJ2-5	TGCGCCAGCAGCTCCAATCAAGAGACCCAGTACTTC	CASSSNQETQYF
NA	TRBV3-1/TRBV3-2	NA	TRBJ1-3	TGTGCCAGCAGCCAAGGGGCAGGACAGGGAAACACCATATATTTT	CASSQGAGQGNTIYF
few	TRBV19	NA	TRBJ1-2	TGTGCCAGTAGTAGGGGCGCCTACTATGGCTACACCTTC	CASSRGAYYGYTF
NA	TRBV10-3	TRBD2	TRBJ2-7	TGTGCCATCACCGCGACTAGCGGGAGCACCTACGAGCAGTACTTC	CAITATSGSTYEQYF
NA	TRBV10-3	TRBD1	TRBJ1-2	TGTGCCATGCGAATTTCCGGGACAGGGCCCCACGGTGGGGATGGCTACACCTTC	CAMRISGTGPHGGDGYTF
NA	TRBV5-4	NA	TRBJ2-2	TGTGCCAGCAGTTTCAGAAACACCGGGGAGCTGTTTTTT	CASSFRNTGELFF
NA	TRBV28	NA	TRBJ1-1	TGTGCCAGCAGTGGAACCCCCGGACAGGAAGCTTTCTTT	CASSGTPGQEAFF
NA	TRBV7-3	TRBD2	TRBJ2-1	TGTGCCAGCAGCCCGCAACTAGCGGGCGGCTACAATGAGCAGTTCTTC	CASSPQLAGGYNEQFF
NA	TRBV6-2/TRBV6-3	TRBD1	TRBJ1-5	TGTGCCAGCAGTTACACCGTGGGACAGTCACTTAATCAGCCCCAGCATTTT	CASSYTVGQSLNQPQHF
NA	TRBV2	NA	TRBJ1-2	TGTGCCAGCACTGGAGGTGCTAACTATGGCTACACCTTC	CASTGGANYGYTF
NA	TRBV30	NA	TRBJ1-1	TGTGCCTGGAGTGGCCAGGGGAGGGGTGAAGCTTTCTTT	CAWSGQGRGEAFF
once	TRBV5-1	TRBD1	TRBJ1-6	TGCGCCAGCAGTCAAGTCCCGGACAGGGGGCGCGGATCCTATAATTCACCCCTCCACTTT	CASSQVPDRGRGSYNSPLHF